Each of the 10 T cell receptor beta chains below was sequenced from the same sample in a study of blood T cell repertoires in COVID-19. Some clones are missing from TCRdb's copy, which holds only in-frame ones; the method was immunoSEQ multiplex PCR. The repertoire holds a few hundred thousand clones, more than 80% seen once, with about 2.9% in the top ten. The sequencing sample was made of peripheral blood. Receptors were obtained from a woman in her twenties or thirties with COVID-19, enrolled during active disease.

Only one count was recorded for this clone. The same CDR3 is also encoded by other DNA sequences in this sample. The chain joins TRBV19 to TRBJ2-7; 8 bases line up with TRBD1. V was pared by 5 bases and J by 2 bases, with 5 bases of the junction left unmatched. The CDR3 spans 14 residues. Germline V gives CDR1 LNHDA, CDR2 SQIVND (reference sequence). The CDR3, as DNA: TGTGCCAGTAGTCCCGGGACAGGCGCCTACGAGCAGTACGTC. This codes for CASSPGTGAYEQYV.

V and J are TRBV5-1 and TRBJ1-4, with D maybe TRBD1 (5 bases). This CDR3 has 18 residues. Germline lookup yields CDR1 SGHRS and CDR2 YFSETQ. Between the trimmed V and J ends, which lost 3 bases and 5 bases, there was a span of 23 bases. CDR3 sequence (DNA): TGCGCCAGCAGCTGGCGGGGTGTTGGGGGTACGCGGAATGAAAAACTGTTTTTT. Protein product: CASSWRGVGGTRNEKLFF.

V gene TRBV6-1 combines with J gene TRBJ2-1; TRBD2 agrees at 9 bases. The CDR3 is made up of 17 amino acids. CDR1 and CDR2 (germline): MNHNS, SASEGT. J was trimmed by 7 bases and V by 2 bases; bases with no gene match: 12. The CDR3 spells CASSELRGGIISNEQFF. CDR3 nucleotides: TGTGCCAGCAGTGAATTGCGGGGGGGCATCATCAGTAATGAGCAGTTCTTC.

The chain employs TRBV5-6 and TRBJ2-3; a weak D match, TRBD1 (6 bases). Per the germline V gene, CDR1 is SGHDT and CDR2 is YYEEEE. V was trimmed by 4 bases and J by 1 base, leaving 13 bases between them. The CDR3 has 15 residues. The CDR3 region is CASSAPGQGTDTQYF. The CDR3 coding sequence is TGTGCCAGCAGCGCACCGGGACAAGGCACAGATACGCAGTATTTT.

The table lists this clone with a count of one. This chain uses TRBV11-2 with TRBJ1-5; no reliable D call. This CDR3 comprises 12 residues. With 4 bases removed from V and 5 bases from J, the gap between germline ends came to 6 bases. Germline CDR1 SGHAT, CDR2 FQNNGV. CDR3 region: CASSSPHQPQHF. The DNA for the CDR3 is TGTGCCAGCAGCTCTCCTCATCAGCCCCAGCATTTT.

The V and J genes are TRBV19 and TRBJ1-5; possible D gene TRBD1, 6 bases. The CDR3 contains 14 residues. In germline, CDR1 is LNHDA, CDR2 SQIVND (reference sequence). The germline V and J ends were trimmed by 0 bases and 6 bases, with 9 bases remaining between them. The CDR3 protein is CASSIDRGGQPQHF. CDR3 nucleotides: TGTGCCAGTAGTATAGACAGGGGTGGTCAGCCCCAGCATTTT.

The chain carries TRBV19 and TRBJ1-6; weak D call: TRBD1 (5 bases). Between the trimmed V and J ends, which lost 5 bases and 8 bases, there was a span of 10 bases. Germline CDR1 is LNHDA and CDR2 is SQIVND (reference sequence). The CDR3 consists of 13 residues. CDR3 in DNA: TGTGCCAGTAGTTCGGGGGTTGATTCACCCCTCCACTTT. Protein product: CASSSGVDSPLHF.

Note on this clone: The sample holds other DNA sequences that translate to the same CDR3. The chain carries TRBV19 and TRBJ2-1, with TRBD2 matching 7 bases. The CDR3 length is 15 residues. Unmatched junction bases numbered 0, after V lost 1 base and J lost 0 bases. Germline CDR1 reads LNHDA; CDR2 reads SQIVND (reference sequence). CDR3 region: CASSIGGGSYNEQFF. DNA for the CDR3: TGTGCCAGTAGTATAGGCGGGGGCTCCTACAATGAGCAGTTCTTC.

The chain uses TRBV21-1 and TRBJ2-1; TRBD2 is the table's D call and was not checked against the DNA. TRBV21-1 is a pseudogene segment. The CDR3 is 18 amino acids. CDR3 bases: TGTGCCAGCAGCAGGGGAGTAGCGGGAGGGCCGGGCCACAATGAGCAGTTCTTC. Protein: CASSRGVAGGPGHNEQFF.

The chain employs TRBV24-1 and TRBJ2-2, with no clear D. With 4 bases removed from V and 7 bases from J, the gap between germline ends came to 15 bases. The CDR3 runs 15 residues. CDR1 and CDR2 from the germline V gene are KGHDR and SFDVKD. The CDR3 is CATSEHAAIDGELFF. The DNA for the CDR3 is TGTGCCACCAGTGAACACGCGGCTATTGACGGGGAGCTGTTTTTT.